Presented here are 31 T cell receptor beta chains from one specimen sequenced in a study of T cell responses to AZD1222 COVID-19 vaccine. Generated by immunoSEQ multiplex PCR, the TCRdb table keeps only in-frame clones and is missing some. Of about 150,000 clones listed, approximately 90% are singletons. The sample was peripheral blood, taken 28 days after the second AZD1222 dose. The receptor source for this set is an adult who received the AZD1222 COVID-19 vaccine.

The chain is built from TRBV7-6 and TRBJ2-1; D is unclear. The CDR3 length is 15 residues. Germline CDR1 is SGHVS and CDR2 is FNYEAQ. V was pared by 5 bases and J by 0 bases, with 11 bases between. The CDR3 sequence is CASSPRVVSYNEQFF. In nucleotides, the CDR3 is TGTGCCAGCAGCCCAAGGGTTGTCTCCTACAATGAGCAGTTCTTC. The variable domain in full, completed from reference TRBV7-6 and TRBJ2-1, reads GAGVSQSPRYKVTKRGQDVALRCDPISGHVSLYWYRQALGQGPEFLTYFNYEAQQDKSGLPNDRFSAERPEGSISTLTIQRTEQRDSAMYRCASSPRVVSYNEQFFGPGTRLTVL.

The V call is TRBV21-1, the J call TRBJ2-7. TRBV21-1 is annotated as a pseudogene. The CDR3 has 16 residues. CDR3 DNA: TGTGCCAGCAGCAAATTTAGGGGACCCCAAGACTACGAGCAGTACTTC. Translated, it gives CASSKFRGPQDYEQYF.

V is TRBV7-9 and J is TRBJ1-6; no clear D. Trimming cost V 5 bases and J 7 bases, with 12 bases left between them. CDR1 and CDR2 (germline): SEHNR, FQNEAQ (reference sequence). The CDR3 is 14 residues long. CDR3 nucleotides: TGTGCCAGCAGCCTCAGGCAGGAAAATTCACCCCTCCACTTT. It encodes CASSLRQENSPLHF. Full variable domain (remainder filled in from reference TRBV7-9 and TRBJ1-6): DTGVSQNPRHKITKRGQNVTFRCDPISEHNRLYWYRQTLGQGPEFLTYFQNEAQLEKSRLLSDRFSAERPKGSFSTLEIQRTEQGDSAMYLCASSLRQENSPLHFGNGTRLTVT.

The chain is built from TRBV28 and TRBJ2-1; the D is unclear. Germline loops: CDR1 MDHEN, CDR2 SYDVKM. V lost 2 bases to trimming and J lost 0 bases, with 5 bases between them. The CDR3 sequence is 14 residues long. In DNA form, the CDR3 reads TGTGCCAGCAGTTTAGCGAACTCCTACAATGAGCAGTTCTTC. It translates to CASSLANSYNEQFF.

The rearrangement links TRBV28 to TRBJ2-3, with a weak D call TRBD2 (6 bases). Germline V gives CDR1 MDHEN, CDR2 SYDVKM. Between the trimmed V and J ends, which lost 3 bases and 3 bases, there was a span of 10 bases. The CDR3 is made up of 14 amino acids. CDR3 in DNA: TGTGCCAGCAGTTTTTTAGGAGGGACAGATACGCAGTATTTT. Amino acid sequence: CASSFLGGTDTQYF. The full variable domain, completed using reference TRBV28 and TRBJ2-3, is DVKVTQSSRYLVKRTGEKVFLECVQDMDHENMFWYRQDPGLGLRLIYFSYDVKMKEKGDIPEGYSVSREKKERFSLILESASTNQTSMYLCASSFLGGTDTQYFGPGTRLTVL.

This chain connects TRBV9 to TRBJ1-3, with D possibly TRBD1 on 5 matching bases. In germline, CDR1 is SGDLS, CDR2 YYNGEE. CDR3 length equals 14 residues. V was pared by 4 bases and J by 4 bases, with 12 bases between. CDR3 residues: CASSSRQQGNTIYF. The CDR3 nucleotides read TGTGCCAGCAGCTCTCGACAGCAAGGAAACACCATATATTTT.

V and J are TRBV13 and TRBJ1-5; TRBD1 matches 8 bases. CDR3 length: 13 amino acids. V shed 4 bases, J shed 5 bases, and the junction held 1 base outside the gene matches. Germline CDR1 is PRHDT and CDR2 is FYEKMQ (reference sequence). The CDR3 reads CASSSDRDQPQHF. CDR3 bases: TGTGCCAGCAGCTCGGACAGGGATCAGCCCCAGCATTTT.

The chain combines TRBV24-1 with TRBJ2-1; D uncertain. The V gene's germline CDR1 is KGHDR and CDR2 SFDVKD. There are 15 residues in the CDR3. The germline V and J ends were trimmed by 2 bases and 12 bases, with 19 bases remaining between them. CDR3 in amino acids: CATSDSTLPPVGQFF. DNA of the CDR3: TGTGCCACCAGTGATTCGACACTACCCCCAGTGGGGCAGTTCTTC.

The chain employs TRBV7-6 and TRBJ1-6; a weak D match, TRBD1 (6 bases). V lost 4 bases and J lost 6, with 13 bases in between. The CDR3 is made up of 15 amino acids. Germline assignment: CDR1 SGHVS and CDR2 FNYEAQ. CDR3 bases: TGTGCCAGCAGCTACCGGGACACCGTTAATTCACCCCTCCACTTT. Protein sequence: CASSYRDTVNSPLHF.

The chain uses TRBV7-6 and TRBJ2-7; no definite D call. V gave up 1 base and J gave up 2 bases, with 6 bases separating them. Germline CDR1 and CDR2: SGHVS and FNYEAQ. This CDR3 has 13 residues. The DNA of the CDR3 is TGTGCCAGCAGCTTAGAACAGCCCTACGAGCAGTACTTC. It is translated as CASSLEQPYEQYF. Variable domain in full (rest from reference TRBV7-6 and TRBJ2-7): GAGVSQSPRYKVTKRGQDVALRCDPISGHVSLYWYRQALGQGPEFLTYFNYEAQQDKSGLPNDRFSAERPEGSISTLTIQRTEQRDSAMYRCASSLEQPYEQYFGPGTRLTVT.

This chain joins TRBV6-4 and TRBJ2-6; D remains ambiguous. V lost 6 bases and J lost 1, with 4 bases in between. Germline CDR1 is MRHNA and CDR2 is SNTAGT. CDR3 length equals 13 residues. This CDR3 is CASSGSGANVLTF. CDR3 DNA: TGTGCCAGCAGCGGGTCTGGGGCCAACGTCCTGACTTTC.

V is TRBV10-3 and J is TRBJ1-1; 7 nucleotides match TRBD1. The J segment lost 1 base and the V segment lost 6 bases, leaving 5 bases of the junction unmatched. Germline CDR1 reads ENHRY; CDR2 reads SYGVKD. The CDR3 runs to 14 residues. The CDR3 reads CAIRGGRGNTEAFF. CDR3 DNA: TGTGCCATCAGAGGGGGCAGGGGGAACACTGAAGCTTTCTTT.

The chain carries TRBV12-3 or TRBV12-4 and TRBJ1-2; TRBD1 agrees at 7 bases. The V gene end was trimmed by 4 bases and the J gene end by 4 bases; junction bases not matched to a gene: 3. There are 13 residues in the CDR3. The CDR3 spells CASSYGQVYGYTF. The DNA for the CDR3 is TGTGCCAGCAGTTACGGACAGGTCTATGGCTACACCTTC.

The count of this clone is one. This chain joins TRBV7-8 and TRBJ2-7, with 8 bases fitting TRBD1. V lost 1 base, J lost 2 bases, and 1 base stayed unmatched. The CDR3 runs to 14 residues. Germline lookup yields CDR1 SGHVS and CDR2 FQNEAQ. The CDR3 spells CASSLGTGTYEQYF. The CDR3 DNA reads TGTGCCAGCAGCTTAGGGACAGGGACCTACGAGCAGTACTTC.

This sequence joins TRBV28 and TRBJ1-1; TRBD1 matches at 7 bases. Germline CDR1 and CDR2: MDHEN and SYDVKM. Trimming at V came to 10 bases and at J to 0 bases, leaving 11 bases not matched to a gene. The CDR3 extends over 15 amino acids. The CDR3 spells CATSGQSVLNTEAFF. As DNA, the CDR3 is TGTGCCACCTCGGGACAGTCAGTCCTGAACACTGAAGCTTTCTTT.

This clone was seen only once. The rearrangement links TRBV5-4 to TRBJ1-4; D ambiguous. Germline V lookup: CDR1 SGHNT, CDR2 YYREEE (reference sequence). The CDR3 totals 13 residues. Deletions cut 1 base from V and 3 bases from J, with 4 bases between. This CDR3 is CASSLRPNEKLFF. The CDR3 DNA reads TGTGCCAGCAGCTTGAGGCCTAATGAAAAACTGTTTTTT.

The chain uses TRBV7-9 and TRBJ1-5, with no clear D. Trimming stripped 5 bases from V and 7 bases from J, with 15 bases between. The CDR3 has 14 residues. Looked up from germline, CDR1 is SEHNR and CDR2 is FQNEAQ (reference sequence). The CDR3 coding sequence is TGTGCCAGCAGCCCCAGTAGAGCTAAGCAGCCCCAGCATTTT. Translated: CASSPSRAKQPQHF.

CDR3 residues: CSARKGDGYTF. Here the CDR3 DNA reads TGCAGTGCTAGGAAGGGAGATGGCTACACCTTC. V and J are TRBV20-1 and TRBJ1-2; D is ambiguous. CDR1 is DFQATT, CDR2 SNEGSKA, per germline (reference sequence). V was cut by 3 bases and J by 6 bases, with 8 bases left in between. CDR3 length: 11 residues.

This chain connects TRBV2 to TRBJ1-2; D is perhaps TRBD1 (6 bases). Germline CDR1 and CDR2: SNHLY and FYNNEI. Between the trimmed V and J ends, which lost 8 bases and 7 bases, there was a span of 14 bases. The CDR3 runs to 12 residues. CDR3 loop: CASSYRDGGYTF. The CDR3 nucleotides read TGTGCCAGCTCCTACAGGGATGGTGGCTACACCTTC.

This clone appeared a few times. CDR3 sequence: CAWTTGLVSNTGELFF. Written as DNA, the CDR3 is TGTGCCTGGACCACCGGACTAGTCAGTAACACCGGGGAGCTGTTTTTT. The V gene is TRBV30, the J gene TRBJ2-2; 7 nucleotides agree with TRBD2. V gave up 4 bases and J gave up 2 bases; unmatched junction bases: 10. The CDR3 extends over 16 amino acids. Germline CDR1 GTSNPN, CDR2 SVGIG (reference sequence).

The chain uses TRBV19 and TRBJ1-1; 7 bases line up with TRBD1. CDR3 length: 15 residues. Per the germline V gene, CDR1 is LNHDA and CDR2 is SQIVND (reference sequence). The V and J ends lost 5 bases and 2 bases, in that order; junction bases with no gene match: 8. The CDR3: CASSSRTGGNTEAFF. The CDR3 DNA is TGTGCCAGTAGTTCCCGGACAGGAGGAAACACTGAAGCTTTCTTT.

This clone has only a few counts. The genes are TRBV3-1 (or the pseudogene TRBV3-2) and TRBJ2-5, with 9 nucleotides matching TRBD2. After removal of 1 base from V and 0 bases from J, the junction contained 9 bases not matched to a gene. CDR1 is LGHDT and CDR2 is YNNKEL in the germline V gene (reference sequence). There are 18 residues in the CDR3. Written as DNA, the CDR3 is TGTGCCAGCAGCCAAGTGGTATCCGCTAGCGGGGACCAAGAGACCCAGTACTTC. Translation gives CASSQVVSASGDQETQYF.

The chain employs TRBV19 and TRBJ1-2, with 7 bases identical to TRBD1. The CDR3 has 15 amino acids. The ends lost 6 bases at V and 4 bases at J; junction bases unmatched: 11. The germline V gene encodes CDR1 LNHDA and CDR2 SQIVND (reference sequence). The CDR3 DNA reads TGTGCCAGTAGCGAGACAGGGACCCTTGTCTATGGCTACACCTTC. It is translated as CASSETGTLVYGYTF.

V and J are TRBV14 and TRBJ2-1, with 11 bases lining up with TRBD2. The CDR3 has 18 amino acids. Germline CDR1 is SGHDN and CDR2 is FVKESK. V lost 3 bases, J lost 4 bases, and 11 bases stayed unmatched. CDR3 nucleotide sequence: TGTGCCAGCAGCCACCGCTACGGGAGACTAGCGGGATACAATGAGCAGTTCTTC. This encodes CASSHRYGRLAGYNEQFF.

This clone was seen once. V gene TRBV5-4 combines with J gene TRBJ2-2; D possibly matches TRBD1 or TRBD2 (5 bases each). V was pared by 1 base and J by 1 base, with 17 bases between. This CDR3 contains 18 residues. From germline, CDR1 is SGHNT and CDR2 YYREEE (reference sequence). The CDR3 region has the DNA TGTGCCAGCAGCTTGTTAACCCTGGGACGCGGGAACACCGGGGAGCTGTTTTTT. Protein product: CASSLLTLGRGNTGELFF.

This sequence joins TRBV11-3 and TRBJ2-5, with D uncertain. Germline V lookup: CDR1 SGHNT, CDR2 YENEEA. CDR3 length equals 14 residues. Trimming left V 0 bases short and J 5 bases short, with 10 bases between. The CDR3 bases are TGTGCCAGCAGCTTAGAAGGGCAGTGGGAGACCCAGTACTTC. Residues: CASSLEGQWETQYF.

The chain combines TRBV7-2 with TRBJ2-1; the D is unclear. The V end lost 5 bases, the J end lost 7 bases, and 12 bases lay between the germline ends. Germline CDR1 and CDR2: SGHTA and FQGNSA. The CDR3 extends over 13 amino acids. The CDR3 DNA reads as TGTGCCAGCAGCATATACGGACCAAATGAGCAGTTCTTC. It encodes CASSIYGPNEQFF.

The chain links TRBV7-2 to TRBJ1-2; possibly TRBD1 for D (5 bases). CDR1 is SGHTA and CDR2 is FQGNSA in the germline V gene. V lost 5 bases, J lost 8 bases, and 18 bases lay in between. CDR3 length: 14 amino acids. The CDR3 reads CASSQTGTAYGYTF. CDR3 bases: TGTGCCAGCAGCCAAACCGGGACTGCGTACGGCTACACCTTC.

This chain's CDR3 is CASNRGGEPGQPQHF. In nucleotides, the CDR3 is TGTGCCAGCAACCGAGGCGGGGAACCTGGCCAGCCCCAGCATTTT. The J gene is TRBJ1-5, the V gene TRBV27; D unresolved. The CDR3 runs 15 residues. Germline V gives CDR1 MNHEY, CDR2 SMNVEV (reference sequence). Between the trimmed V and J ends, which lost 7 bases and 7 bases, there was a span of 20 bases.

The chain couples TRBV5-4 to TRBJ1-1; 7 bases are shared with TRBD1. The CDR3 has 14 residues. The ends lost 5 bases at V and 6 bases at J; junction bases unmatched: 10. Germline CDR1 and CDR2: SGHNT and YYREEE (reference sequence). In nucleotides, the CDR3 is TGTGCCAGCAGTTCTGAACAGGGGAAGGCTGAAGCTTTCTTT. This translates into CASSSEQGKAEAFF.

The chain is built from TRBV9 and TRBJ2-4; TRBD2 is a possible D gene (6 bases). CDR3 length: 15 amino acids. The V gene lost 2 bases and the J gene lost 8 bases, with 17 bases spanning the gap. The germline CDR1 and CDR2 sequences are SGDLS and YYNGEE. The CDR3 region has the DNA TGTGCCAGCAGCGTTGCTGGGATCCCGGGGGACATTCAGTACTTC. Its protein is CASSVAGIPGDIQYF.